The entry below gives a single T cell receptor beta chain sequence along with its context. What it recognizes is unknown. This specimen comes from a study of regulatory T cells in long-lasting Graves disease. Study in general: Antithyroid drugs had been taken under 3 months by newly diagnosed Graves' patients. Study results and limitations: There was favoring of TRBV28, TRBJ1-2 and TRBJ2-5 in persistent disease.

V was shortened by 5 bases and J by 4 bases, with 14 bases between the two germline ends. In germline, CDR1 is LNHNV, CDR2 YYDKDF (reference sequence). This CDR3 has 14 residues. Noted time point: newly diagnosed GD, antithyroid drugs for less than 3 months. Making the TCR library involved RNA that had been extracted from PBMCs. Arm-PCR of CDR3 regions with iRepertoire HTBI primers generated TCR beta libraries. TCRdb independently ran MiXCR on the multiplex PCR reads; one entry per CDR3 protein. Counted here are approximately 560,000 distinct CDR3 sequences, 16% occurring once; the ten biggest clones make up around 13%. Separately, the same data were catalogued under a study of T cells in Graves' hyperthyroidism and ophthalmopathy. That study adds: Ophthalmopathy was model-predicted a median about 6 months pre-onset.

The J gene is TRBJ2-5, the V gene TRBV15; D possibly corresponds to TRBD1 (6 bases). This sequence was found in a man aged 18 to 30 with Graves disease. The starting material was peripheral blood mononuclear cells (PBMCs), obtained at new diagnosis, from a patient treated with antithyroid drugs. CDR3 loop: CATSADRLSETQYF. The CDR3 DNA reads as TGTGCCACCAGCGCAGACAGGTTATCAGAGACCCAGTACTTC.